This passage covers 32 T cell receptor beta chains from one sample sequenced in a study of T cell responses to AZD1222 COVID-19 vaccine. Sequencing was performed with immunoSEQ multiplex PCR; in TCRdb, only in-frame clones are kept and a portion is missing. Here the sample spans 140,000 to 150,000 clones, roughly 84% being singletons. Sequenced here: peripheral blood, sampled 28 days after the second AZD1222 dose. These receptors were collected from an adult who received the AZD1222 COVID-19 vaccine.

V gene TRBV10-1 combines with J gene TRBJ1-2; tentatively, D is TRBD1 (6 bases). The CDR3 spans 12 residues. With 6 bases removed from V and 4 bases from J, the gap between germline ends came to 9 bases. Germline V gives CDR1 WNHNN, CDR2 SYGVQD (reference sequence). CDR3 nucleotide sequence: TGCGCCAGCAGGAGGACAGTCTATGGCTACACCTTC. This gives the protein CASRRTVYGYTF.

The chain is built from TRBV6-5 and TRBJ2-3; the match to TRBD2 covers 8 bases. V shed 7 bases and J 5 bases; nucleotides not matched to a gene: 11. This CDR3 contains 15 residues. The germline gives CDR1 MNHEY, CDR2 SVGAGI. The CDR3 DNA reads TGTGCCAGCACACTTCGGGGGGGGGCGGTAGATACGCAGTATTTT. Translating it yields CASTLRGGAVDTQYF.

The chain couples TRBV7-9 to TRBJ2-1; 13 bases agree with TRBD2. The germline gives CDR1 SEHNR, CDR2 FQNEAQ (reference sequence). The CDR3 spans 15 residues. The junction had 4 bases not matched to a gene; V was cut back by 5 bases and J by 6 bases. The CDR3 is CASSPGTSGINEQFF. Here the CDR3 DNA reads TGTGCCAGCAGCCCGGGGACTAGCGGGATCAATGAGCAGTTCTTC.

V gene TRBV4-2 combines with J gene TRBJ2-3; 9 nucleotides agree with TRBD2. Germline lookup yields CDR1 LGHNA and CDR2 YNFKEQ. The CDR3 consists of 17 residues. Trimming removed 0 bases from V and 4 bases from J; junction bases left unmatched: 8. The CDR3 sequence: CASSQDKAGGRADTQYF. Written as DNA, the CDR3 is TGTGCCAGCAGCCAAGATAAGGCGGGAGGGCGGGCAGATACGCAGTATTTT.

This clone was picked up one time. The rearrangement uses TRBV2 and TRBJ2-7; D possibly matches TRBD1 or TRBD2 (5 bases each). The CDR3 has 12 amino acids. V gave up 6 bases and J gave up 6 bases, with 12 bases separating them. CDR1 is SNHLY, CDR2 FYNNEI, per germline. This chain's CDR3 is CASRVAGGEQYF. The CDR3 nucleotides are TGTGCCAGCAGGGTCGCTGGGGGCGAGCAGTACTTC.

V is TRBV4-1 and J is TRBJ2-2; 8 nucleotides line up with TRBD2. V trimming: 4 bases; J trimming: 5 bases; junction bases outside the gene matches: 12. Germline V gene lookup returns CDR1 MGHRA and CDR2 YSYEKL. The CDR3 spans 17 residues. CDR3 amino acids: CASSLPAGGGRTGELFF. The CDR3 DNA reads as TGCGCCAGCAGCCTCCCTGCCGGCGGGGGGCGAACCGGGGAGCTGTTTTTT.

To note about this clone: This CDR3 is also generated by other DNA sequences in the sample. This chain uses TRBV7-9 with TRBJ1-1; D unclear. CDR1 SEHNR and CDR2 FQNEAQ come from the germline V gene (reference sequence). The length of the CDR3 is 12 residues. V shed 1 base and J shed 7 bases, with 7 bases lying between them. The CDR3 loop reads CASSLDGLEAFF. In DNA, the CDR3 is TGTGCCAGCAGCTTAGATGGGCTTGAAGCTTTCTTT.

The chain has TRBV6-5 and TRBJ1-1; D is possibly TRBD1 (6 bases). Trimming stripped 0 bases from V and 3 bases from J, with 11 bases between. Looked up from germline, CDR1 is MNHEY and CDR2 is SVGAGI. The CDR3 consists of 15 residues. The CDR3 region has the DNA TGTGCCAGCAGTTACTCGAGGGGGGCGTACACTGAAGCTTTCTTT. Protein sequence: CASSYSRGAYTEAFF.

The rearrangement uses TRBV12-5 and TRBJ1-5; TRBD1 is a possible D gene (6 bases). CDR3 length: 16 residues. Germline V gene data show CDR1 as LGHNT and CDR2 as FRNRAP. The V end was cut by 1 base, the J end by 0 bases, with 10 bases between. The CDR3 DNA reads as TGTGCTAGTGGTTTGGCGGGGGCGATTAGCAATCAGCCCCAGCATTTT. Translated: CASGLAGAISNQPQHF.

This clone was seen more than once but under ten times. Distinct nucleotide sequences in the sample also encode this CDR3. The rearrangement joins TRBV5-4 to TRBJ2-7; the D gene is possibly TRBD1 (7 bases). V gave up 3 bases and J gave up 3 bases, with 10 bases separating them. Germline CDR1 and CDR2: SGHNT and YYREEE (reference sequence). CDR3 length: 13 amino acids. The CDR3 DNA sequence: TGTGCCAGCAGCTGGGGGGACAGCTACGAGCAGTACTTC. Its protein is CASSWGDSYEQYF.

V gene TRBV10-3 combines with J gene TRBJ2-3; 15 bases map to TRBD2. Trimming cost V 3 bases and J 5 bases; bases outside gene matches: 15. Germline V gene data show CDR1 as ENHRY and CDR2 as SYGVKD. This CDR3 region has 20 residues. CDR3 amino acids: CAISEGSGTSGRFRIDTQYF. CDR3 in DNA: TGTGCCATCAGTGAAGGTTCCGGGACTAGCGGGAGGTTTCGGATAGATACGCAGTATTTT.

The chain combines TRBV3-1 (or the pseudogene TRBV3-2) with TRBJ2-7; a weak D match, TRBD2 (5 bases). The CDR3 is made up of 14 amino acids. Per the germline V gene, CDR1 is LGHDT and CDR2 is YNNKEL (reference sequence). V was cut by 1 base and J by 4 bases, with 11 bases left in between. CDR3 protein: CASSQGARGYEQYF. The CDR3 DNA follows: TGTGCCAGCAGCCAAGGGGCCCGAGGGTACGAGCAGTACTTC.

The CDR3 nucleotides are TGTGCCACCAGTGAGCAGCCAAATGAAAAACTGTTTTTT. Translation gives CATSEQPNEKLFF. J is TRBJ1-4 and V is TRBV24-1; no reliable D call. V dropped 4 bases and J dropped 5 bases, with 7 bases sitting between them. Germline CDR1 and CDR2: KGHDR and SFDVKD. This CDR3 region has 13 residues.

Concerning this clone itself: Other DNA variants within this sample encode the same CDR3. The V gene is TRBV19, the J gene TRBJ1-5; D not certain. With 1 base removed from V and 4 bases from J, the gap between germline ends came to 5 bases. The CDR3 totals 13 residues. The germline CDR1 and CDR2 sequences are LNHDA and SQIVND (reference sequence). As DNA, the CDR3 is TGTGCCAGTAGTATAGTTGGGAATCAGCCCCAGCATTTT. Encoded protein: CASSIVGNQPQHF.

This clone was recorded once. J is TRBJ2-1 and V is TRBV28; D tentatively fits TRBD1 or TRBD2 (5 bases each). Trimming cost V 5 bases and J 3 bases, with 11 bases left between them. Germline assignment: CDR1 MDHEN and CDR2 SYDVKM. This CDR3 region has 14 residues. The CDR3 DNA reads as TGTGCCAGCAGTCCCCGGGACCTCTACAATGAGCAGTTCTTC. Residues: CASSPRDLYNEQFF. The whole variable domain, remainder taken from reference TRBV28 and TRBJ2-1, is DVKVTQSSRYLVKRTGEKVFLECVQDMDHENMFWYRQDPGLGLRLIYFSYDVKMKEKGDIPEGYSVSREKKERFSLILESASTNQTSMYLCASSPRDLYNEQFFGPGTRLTVL.

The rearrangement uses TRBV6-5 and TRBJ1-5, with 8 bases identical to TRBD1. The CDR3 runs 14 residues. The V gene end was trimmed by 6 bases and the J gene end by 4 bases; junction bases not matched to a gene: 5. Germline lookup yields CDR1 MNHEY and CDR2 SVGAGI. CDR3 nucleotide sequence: TGTGCCAGCAGCCCGACAGGGGTTAATCAGCCCCAGCATTTT. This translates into CASSPTGVNQPQHF.

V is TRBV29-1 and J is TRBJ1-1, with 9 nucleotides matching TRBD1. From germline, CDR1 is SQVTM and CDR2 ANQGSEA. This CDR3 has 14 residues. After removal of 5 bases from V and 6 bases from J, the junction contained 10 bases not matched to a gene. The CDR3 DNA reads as TGCAGCGTTTTAAGATCGACAGGGGGAGCTGAAGCTTTCTTT. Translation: CSVLRSTGGAEAFF.

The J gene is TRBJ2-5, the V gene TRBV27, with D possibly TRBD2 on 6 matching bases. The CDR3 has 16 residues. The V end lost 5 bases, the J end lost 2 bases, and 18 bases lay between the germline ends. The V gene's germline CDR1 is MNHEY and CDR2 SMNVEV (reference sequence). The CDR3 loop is CASSRLGWEAQETQYF. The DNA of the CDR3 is TGTGCCAGCAGTCGTTTGGGATGGGAGGCTCAAGAGACCCAGTACTTC.

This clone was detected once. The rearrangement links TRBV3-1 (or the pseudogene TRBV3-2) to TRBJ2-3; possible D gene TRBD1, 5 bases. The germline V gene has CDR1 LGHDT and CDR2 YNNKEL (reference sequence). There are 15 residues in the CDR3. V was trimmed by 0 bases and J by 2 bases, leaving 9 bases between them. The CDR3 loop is CASSQEGVATDTQYF. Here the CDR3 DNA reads TGTGCCAGCAGCCAAGAAGGGGTAGCCACAGATACGCAGTATTTT.

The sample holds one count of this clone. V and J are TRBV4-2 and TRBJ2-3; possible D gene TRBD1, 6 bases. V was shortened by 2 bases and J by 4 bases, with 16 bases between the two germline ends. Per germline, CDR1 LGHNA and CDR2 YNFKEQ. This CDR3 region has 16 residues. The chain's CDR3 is CASSQPQGVSSDTQYF. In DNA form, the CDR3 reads TGTGCCAGCAGCCAACCACAGGGAGTCAGCTCAGATACGCAGTATTTT.

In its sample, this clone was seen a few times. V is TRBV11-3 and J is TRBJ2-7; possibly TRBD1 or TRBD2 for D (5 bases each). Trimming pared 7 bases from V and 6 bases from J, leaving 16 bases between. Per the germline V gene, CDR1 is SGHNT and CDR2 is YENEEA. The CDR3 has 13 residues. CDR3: CASTGRDVGEQYF. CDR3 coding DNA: TGTGCCAGCACGGGCAGGGACGTCGGCGAGCAGTACTTC.

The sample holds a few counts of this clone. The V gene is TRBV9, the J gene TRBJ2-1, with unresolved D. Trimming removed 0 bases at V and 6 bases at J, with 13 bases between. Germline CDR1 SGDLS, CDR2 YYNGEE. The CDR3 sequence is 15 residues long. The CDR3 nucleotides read TGTGCCAGCAGCGTAGAGAGGTGGGTCTCCAATGAGCAGTTCTTC. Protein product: CASSVERWVSNEQFF.

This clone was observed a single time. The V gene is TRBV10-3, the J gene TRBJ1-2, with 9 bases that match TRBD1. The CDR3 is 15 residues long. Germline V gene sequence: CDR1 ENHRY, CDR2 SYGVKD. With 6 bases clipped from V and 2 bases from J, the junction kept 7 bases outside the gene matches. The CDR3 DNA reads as TGTGCCATCAGATCAGGACAGGGGCCGAACTATGGCTACACCTTC. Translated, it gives CAIRSGQGPNYGYTF.

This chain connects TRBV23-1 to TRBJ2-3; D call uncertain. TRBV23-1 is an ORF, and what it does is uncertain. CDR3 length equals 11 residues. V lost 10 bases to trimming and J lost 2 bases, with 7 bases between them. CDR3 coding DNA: TGCGCCACCCAGACCACAGATACGCAGTATTTT. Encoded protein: CATQTTDTQYF.

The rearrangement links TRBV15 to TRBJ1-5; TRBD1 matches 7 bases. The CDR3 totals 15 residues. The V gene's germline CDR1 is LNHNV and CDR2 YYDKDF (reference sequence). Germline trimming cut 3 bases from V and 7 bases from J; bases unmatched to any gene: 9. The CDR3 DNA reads TGTGCCACCAGCAGTGACAGGGTATGGGGACAGCCCCAGCATTTT. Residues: CATSSDRVWGQPQHF.

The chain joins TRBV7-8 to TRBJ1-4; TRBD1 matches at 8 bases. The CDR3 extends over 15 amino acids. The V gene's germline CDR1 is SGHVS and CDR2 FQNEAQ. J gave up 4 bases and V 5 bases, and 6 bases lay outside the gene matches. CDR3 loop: CASSVDRAGNEKLFF. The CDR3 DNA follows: TGTGCCAGCAGCGTGGACAGGGCGGGTAATGAAAAACTGTTTTTT.

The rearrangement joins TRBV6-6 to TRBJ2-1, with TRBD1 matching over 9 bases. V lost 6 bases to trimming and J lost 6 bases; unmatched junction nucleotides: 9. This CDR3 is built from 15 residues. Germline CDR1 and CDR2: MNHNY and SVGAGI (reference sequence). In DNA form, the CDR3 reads TGTGCCAGCAGCAACCCCGGGACAGGGATCAATGAGCAGTTCTTC. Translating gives CASSNPGTGINEQFF.

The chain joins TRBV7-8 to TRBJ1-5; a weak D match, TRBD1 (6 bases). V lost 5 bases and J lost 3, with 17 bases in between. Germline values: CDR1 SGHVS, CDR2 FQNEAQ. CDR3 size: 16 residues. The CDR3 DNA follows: TGTGCCAGCAGCGGTGCGGTGGGGGCAAACAATCAGCCCCAGCATTTT. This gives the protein CASSGAVGANNQPQHF.

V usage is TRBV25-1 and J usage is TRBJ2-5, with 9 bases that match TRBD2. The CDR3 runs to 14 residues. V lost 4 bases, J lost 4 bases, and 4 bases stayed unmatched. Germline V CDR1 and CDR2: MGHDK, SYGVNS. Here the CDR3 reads CASSAPGLAETQYF. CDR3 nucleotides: TGTGCCAGCAGTGCACCGGGACTAGCAGAGACCCAGTACTTC.

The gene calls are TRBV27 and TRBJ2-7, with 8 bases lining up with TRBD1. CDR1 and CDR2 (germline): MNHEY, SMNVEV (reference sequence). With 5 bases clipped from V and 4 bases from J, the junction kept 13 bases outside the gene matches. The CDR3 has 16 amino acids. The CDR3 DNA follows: TGTGCCAGCAGTACTCCTTCGGGCAGGGGGCATTACGAGCAGTACTTC. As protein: CASSTPSGRGHYEQYF.

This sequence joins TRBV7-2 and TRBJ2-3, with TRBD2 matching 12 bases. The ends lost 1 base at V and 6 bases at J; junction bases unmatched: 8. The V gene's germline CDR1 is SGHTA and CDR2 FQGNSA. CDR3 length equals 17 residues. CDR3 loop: CASSLDLAGGTQDTQYF. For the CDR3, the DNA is TGTGCCAGCAGCTTAGATCTAGCGGGGGGGACCCAGGATACGCAGTATTTT.

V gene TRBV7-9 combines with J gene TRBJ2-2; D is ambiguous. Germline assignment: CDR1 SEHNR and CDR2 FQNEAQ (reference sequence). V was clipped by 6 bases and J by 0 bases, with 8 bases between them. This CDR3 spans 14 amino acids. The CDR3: CASSYGPNTGELFF. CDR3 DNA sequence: TGTGCCAGCAGTTACGGGCCGAACACCGGGGAGCTGTTTTTT.